The TCR beta chain under discussion was sequenced for a study of cytotoxic CD8 clonotypes in ibrutinib-treated CLL. Study results and limitations: Stable or contracted on treatment, public clonotypes were also uncommon.

Points on this clone: The antigen is undetermined.

Data came from immunoSEQ multiplex PCR; TCRdb stores just in-frame clones and leaves some out. This table has nearly 300,000 clones, around 69% appearing once. This CDR3 spans 17 amino acids. V dropped 5 bases and J dropped 6; count of bases not matched to a gene: 17. Germline V gene lookup returns CDR1 ENHRY and CDR2 SYGVKD. The rearrangement links TRBV10-3 to TRBJ2-7, with TRBD2 identical over 9 bases. The sequencing here drew on PBMCs, taken at disease progression, from a patient treated with ibrutinib. The TCR comes from a human donor with chronic lymphocytic leukemia. The CDR3 bases are TGTGCCATCAGTTCCCGGGCTAGCGGGATAAAAGGAGGCGAGCAGTACTTC. It yields the protein CAISSRASGIKGGEQYF.